This T cell receptor beta chain was recovered during a study of blood T cell repertoires in COVID-19. Whole-study context: The United States, Italy and Spain were the sources of the acute and convalescent COVID-19 samples. Sources were T cells, B-cell-depleted T cells, or PBMCs; the material itself was cDNA or gDNA.

Per the germline V gene, CDR1 is LNHDA and CDR2 is SQIVND (reference sequence). This CDR3 is built from 14 residues. Trimming cost V 4 bases and J 4 bases, with 11 bases left between them. The protocol was immunoSEQ multiplex PCR, while the TCRdb copy is restricted to in-frame clones and leaves out a portion. The table records around 100,000 clones, around 81% of them present only once. Sequences were obtained from peripheral blood. This TCR derives from a man over 45 with active or convalescent COVID-19. V gene TRBV19 combines with J gene TRBJ1-5, with a tentative D call TRBD1 (5 bases). The CDR3 here is CASSTYQGNQPQHF. Written as DNA, the CDR3 is TGTGCCAGTAGTACTTACCAGGGTAATCAGCCCCAGCATTTT.